This T cell receptor beta chain was recovered during a study of cytomegalovirus exposure and HLA in healthy donors. Study-level points and caveats: A further, later analysis showed that HLA-associated TCR beta chains (compared with equally common others) were more clonally expanded. It has been reported that TCR beta sequences accurately predicted the HLA-A and HLA-B alleles of most subjects. The classifier was said to identify cytomegalovirus status with high specificity and sensitivity. A cluster of highly shared sequence variants was likely a sequencing artifact.

On this clone: Its antigen is unknown.

The PCR employed 60 Vbeta primers together with 13 Jbeta primers. TCRdb's copy holds only in-frame clones and misses some; the assay was immunoSEQ multiplex PCR. In all, the sample yields about 140,000 clones. The ends lost 5 bases at V and 0 bases at J; junction bases unmatched: 7. This CDR3 is built from 15 residues. Per the germline V gene, CDR1 is LNHDA and CDR2 is SQIVND (reference sequence). Specimen: PBMCs. The V and J genes are TRBV19 and TRBJ2-7, with 7 bases identical to TRBD1. The receptor was derived from a young woman in good health and CMV-seronegative. The CDR3 DNA follows: TGTGCCAGTAGTCGGACAGGCCAAAGCTCCTACGAGCAGTACTTC. This sequence encodes CASSRTGQSSYEQYF.